This T cell receptor beta chain is drawn from a study of cytomegalovirus exposure and HLA in healthy donors. Across the study: T cells numbering approximately 170 million yielded some 120 million unique TCR beta sequences in an earlier analysis. The study's findings and limits: After further analysis at a later stage, around 17,000 TCR beta sequences were associated with HLA alleles at 0.05 false discovery rate. Reported findings show TCR beta sequences accurately forecast HLA-A and HLA-B alleles in most subjects. Presence/absence analysis assumed near-uniform sequencing depth across donors.

The CDR3 extends over 14 amino acids. Trimming cost V 2 bases and J 5 bases; bases outside gene matches: 6. The germline CDR1 and CDR2 sequences are SEHNR and FQNEAQ (reference sequence). Researchers ran the PCR with 60 Vbeta and 13 Jbeta primers. Here immunoSEQ multiplex PCR was the method, and the copy in TCRdb shows in-frame clones only, minus some. Its listing shows under 200,000 clones. Worth noting for this clone: No antigen is known for it.

The rearrangement joins TRBV7-9 to TRBJ2-7, with 7 nucleotides matching TRBD2. The sequence derives from a man aged 25 to 40 in good health and CMV-seronegative. The source material was PBMCs. CDR3: CASSLWEGLDEQYF. CDR3 sequence (DNA): TGTGCCAGCAGCTTATGGGAGGGTCTGGACGAGCAGTACTTC.